Listed below are T cell receptor beta chains from one sample, sequenced in a study of T cell responses to AZD1222 COVID-19 vaccine. TCRdb's table, derived via immunoSEQ multiplex PCR, lists solely in-frame clones and lacks some. The sample includes about 120,000 clones, about 87% of them seen just once. The sequencing used peripheral blood, collected on day 0 of AZD1222 vaccination. The receptors come from an adult in good health. Both conserved end residues are part of each CDR3. D genes are given only for firm matches. For some rows the clone size is stated as once, few or many, or as a class when expanded; others skip it.

TGCGCCAGCAGCCAAGATGGGCGAGACACTGAAGCTTTCTTT	CASSQDGRDTEAFF	-	-	TRBV4-3	TRBJ1-1
TGCGCCAGCAGTCAAGATCTGAGGCCCCTTCTCAATCAGCCCCAGCATTTT	CASSQDLRPLLNQPQHF	-	-	TRBV23-1	TRBJ1-5
TGTGCCAGCAGTGGTACAGGGGCCCCCGAGGGCACTGAAGCTTTCTTT	CASSGTGAPEGTEAFF	-	TRBD1	TRBV6-1	TRBJ1-1
TGTGCCAGTAGTATACAGGGGGCTTCACCCCTCCACTTT	CASSIQGASPLHF	-	TRBD1	TRBV19	TRBJ1-6
TGTGCCAGCAGCTCGACGGGACAGGGGGCGGGGGCCACTGAAGCTTTCTTT	CASSSTGQGAGATEAFF	-	TRBD1	TRBV7-2	TRBJ1-1
TGTGCCAGCAGCTTAGAACTAGCGGGGGCCTACGAGCAGTACTTC	CASSLELAGAYEQYF	-	TRBD2	TRBV7-9	TRBJ2-7
TGTGCCAGCAGTGAGGAGGACAGGCCGCATTTT	CASSEEDRPHF	-	TRBD1	TRBV2	TRBJ1-5
TGTGCCAGCATCCCTTTAACAGGGGGTTCGTGGGAGACCCAGTACTTC	CASIPLTGGSWETQYF	-	TRBD1	TRBV7-9	TRBJ2-5
TGTGCCAGCAGGGGATTAGAGACCCAGTACTTC	CASRGLETQYF	-	-	TRBV2	TRBJ2-5
TGTGCCAGCAGTCTCGACGGATATAGCAATCAGCCCCAGCATTTT	CASSLDGYSNQPQHF	-	-	TRBV6-5	TRBJ1-5
TGTGCCAGCAGCTTAGAGGGGTTGATCAATTCACCCCTCCACTTT	CASSLEGLINSPLHF	once	-	TRBV7-2	TRBJ1-6
TGTGCCAGCAGTGACTCGTGGGCGAACACAGATACGCAGTATTTT	CASSDSWANTDTQYF	-	-	TRBV6-4	TRBJ2-3
TGTGCCAGCAGTACCCTTGGCGCGGCTAGCGAAAAACTGTTTTTT	CASSTLGAASEKLFF	-	-	TRBV25-1	TRBJ1-4
TGCAGCGTTGTTTGGCCCAACGCAGGCTACACCTTC	CSVVWPNAGYTF	-	-	TRBV29-1	TRBJ1-2
TGTGCCAGCTCCGGGGGTTCGACAGGGGGCAATCAGCCCCAGCATTTT	CASSGGSTGGNQPQHF	-	TRBD1	TRBV18	TRBJ1-5
TGTGCCATCAGTCGGTCGCAGGAGGATACGCAGTATTTT	CAISRSQEDTQYF	-	-	TRBV10-3	TRBJ2-3
TGTGCCAGCAGTCGAGGACAGTATAGCAATCAGCCCCAGCATTTT	CASSRGQYSNQPQHF	few	-	TRBV6-5	TRBJ1-5
TGTGCCAGCAGTTTAGTGAGTGGCTCCTACAATGAGCAGTTCTTC	CASSLVSGSYNEQFF	-	-	TRBV27	TRBJ2-1
TGTGCCAGCAGCCACTTTCCTACAGGGAACACTGAAGCTTTCTTT	CASSHFPTGNTEAFF	-	-	TRBV4-2	TRBJ1-1
TGTGCCAGCAGCTTAGTGTCGCAGGAAAACTATGGCTACACCTTC	CASSLVSQENYGYTF	-	-	TRBV7-9	TRBJ1-2
TGTGCCAGCAGCCGCCCGGACAGGGTTTACGAGCAGTACTTC	CASSRPDRVYEQYF	-	TRBD1	TRBV3-1/TRBV3-2	TRBJ2-7
TGTGCCAGCAGCTTAGGGGTCGGGACAGGGGGCGCGGATACGCAGTATTTT	CASSLGVGTGGADTQYF	once	TRBD1	TRBV11-3	TRBJ2-3
TGTGCCAGCAGTTACTCCGAAAACACCGGGGAGCTGTTTTTT	CASSYSENTGELFF	-	-	TRBV6-2/TRBV6-3	TRBJ2-2
TGTGCCAGCAGCTCGGGGCTTGCACGGGGGGGCACAGATACGCAGTATTTT	CASSSGLARGGTDTQYF	-	TRBD2	TRBV5-4	TRBJ2-3
TGTGCCAGCAGCTTTAGAGGTGGCGGGTCGGGTTCACCCCTCCACTTT	CASSFRGGGSGSPLHF	-	-	TRBV7-2	TRBJ1-6
TGTGCCAGCAGCTTAGAGCGGGGGGGCCGAGTGGGGCACACAGATACGCAGTATTTT	CASSLERGGRVGHTDTQYF	few	TRBD2	TRBV13	TRBJ2-3
TGTGCCAGCAGTTCCAGCTTCAAAAACATTCAGTACTTC	CASSSSFKNIQYF	-	-	TRBV6-5	TRBJ2-4
TGTGCCAGCAGTGACACAGGGGATCAGCCCCAGCATTTT	CASSDTGDQPQHF	-	TRBD1	TRBV6-1	TRBJ1-5
TGTGCCAGCAAACCTACAGGGTTCGGAAACACCATATATTTT	CASKPTGFGNTIYF	-	-	TRBV6-5	TRBJ1-3
TGTGCCAGCAGCTCTACCGGGTTGGCTAGCGGGGCCTCCTACAATGAGCAGTTCTTC	CASSSTGLASGASYNEQFF	-	TRBD2	TRBV7-9	TRBJ2-1
TGCGCCAGCAGCGCCCCAGGGTCCGGGGAGCTGTTTTTT	CASSAPGSGELFF	few	-	TRBV5-1	TRBJ2-2
TGTGCCAGCAACGCTAGGAGCCTAGAGACCCAGTACTTC	CASNARSLETQYF	-	-	TRBV13	TRBJ2-5
TGTGCCAGTAGTACAGGCGGTGTGGCAGATACGCAGTATTTT	CASSTGGVADTQYF	-	-	TRBV19	TRBJ2-3
TGCGCCAGCAGCCAAGATAGAAACAGGGGGCGCGCTGGAAACACCATATATTTT	CASSQDRNRGRAGNTIYF	once	TRBD1	TRBV4-3	TRBJ1-3
TGTGCCAGCTCACCAATGCGGGGGGGCCGAGAGACCCAGTACTTC	CASSPMRGGRETQYF	-	TRBD2	TRBV18	TRBJ2-5
TGTGCCAGCAGCCGGTATAGCGGGGGGGCCTATACCCAGTACTTC	CASSRYSGGAYTQYF	-	TRBD2	TRBV13	TRBJ2-5
TGTGCCAGTAGTACAAGCAGGGTCATGAACACTGAAGCTTTCTTT	CASSTSRVMNTEAFF	-	-	TRBV19	TRBJ1-1
TGCGCCAGCTCGCAGGGGACCGGGGAGCTGTTTTTT	CASSQGTGELFF	-	-	TRBV5-1	TRBJ2-2
TGTGCCAGCAGCATTAACTATGGCTACACCTTC	CASSINYGYTF	once	-	TRBV7-2	TRBJ1-2
TGTGCCACAAGCAGCCCGGGACAGGGCTACGAGCAGTACTTC	CATSSPGQGYEQYF	once	TRBD1	TRBV28	TRBJ2-7
TGTGCCAGCAGCTCTACTAACATTCAGTACTTC	CASSSTNIQYF	-	-	TRBV7-2	TRBJ2-4